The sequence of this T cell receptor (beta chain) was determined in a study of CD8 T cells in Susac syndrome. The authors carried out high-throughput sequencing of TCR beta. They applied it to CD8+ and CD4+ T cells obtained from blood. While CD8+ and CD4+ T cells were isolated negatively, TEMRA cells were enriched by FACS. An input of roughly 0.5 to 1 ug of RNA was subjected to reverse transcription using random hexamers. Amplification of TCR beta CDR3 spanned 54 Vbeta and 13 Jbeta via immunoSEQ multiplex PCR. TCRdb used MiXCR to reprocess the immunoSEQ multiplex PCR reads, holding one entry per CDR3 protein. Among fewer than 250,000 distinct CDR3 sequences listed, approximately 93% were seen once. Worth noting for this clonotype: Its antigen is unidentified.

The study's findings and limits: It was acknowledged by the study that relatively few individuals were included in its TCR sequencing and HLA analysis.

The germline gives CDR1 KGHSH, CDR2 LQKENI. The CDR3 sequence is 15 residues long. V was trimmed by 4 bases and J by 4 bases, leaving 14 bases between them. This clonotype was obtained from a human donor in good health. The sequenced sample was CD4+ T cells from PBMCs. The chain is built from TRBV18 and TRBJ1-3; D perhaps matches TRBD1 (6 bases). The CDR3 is CASSLTGINGNTIYF. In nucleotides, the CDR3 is TGTGCCAGCTCACTCACAGGGATTAACGGAAACACCATATATTTT.